One and the same sample provided the 21 T cell receptor beta chains below, sequenced in a study of cytomegalovirus exposure and HLA in healthy donors. Researchers ran the PCR with 60 Vbeta and 13 Jbeta primers. Profiling relied on immunoSEQ multiplex PCR, and the TCRdb table lists in-frame clones only, not all of them. The sample includes around 200,000 clones, 75% to 90% of them seen just once. Sequenced: PBMCs. The receptors originated from a woman in her 30s in good health and CMV-seronegative.

A few counts support this clone. V gene TRBV27 combines with J gene TRBJ2-4; 8 positions match TRBD1. The CDR3 covers 17 residues. Germline V gene sequence: CDR1 MNHEY, CDR2 SMNVEV (reference sequence). Trimming cost V 7 bases and J 0 bases; bases outside gene matches: 11. The CDR3 is CASTEYGTGLAKNIQYF. The CDR3, as DNA: TGTGCCAGCACCGAATACGGGACAGGTTTAGCCAAAAACATTCAGTACTTC.

This chain connects TRBV28 to TRBJ2-5; maybe TRBD2 (5 bases). Deletions cut 7 bases from V and 1 base from J, with 16 bases between. Germline CDR1 is MDHEN and CDR2 is SYDVKM. The CDR3 is 15 residues long. The CDR3 is CASTRTAGPQETQYF. CDR3 in DNA: TGTGCCAGCACCCGCACGGCGGGTCCCCAAGAGACCCAGTACTTC.

For the CDR3, the DNA is TGCGCCAGCAGCTGGAGCGGGACCTTACAAGAGACCCAGTACTTC. This gives the protein CASSWSGTLQETQYF. This chain connects TRBV5-1 to TRBJ2-5; 7 bases align to TRBD2. Germline V gives CDR1 SGHRS, CDR2 YFSETQ. The ends lost 3 bases at V and 2 bases at J; junction bases unmatched: 7. The CDR3 contains 15 residues.

The chain employs TRBV6-6 and TRBJ1-1, with 8 bases aligning to TRBD1. Germline CDR1 reads MNHNY; CDR2 reads SVGAGI (reference sequence). With 2 bases clipped from V and 0 bases from J, the junction kept 5 bases outside the gene matches. This CDR3 has 16 amino acids. DNA of the CDR3: TGTGCCAGCAGTTACATCACAGGGGGATTGAACACTGAAGCTTTCTTT. It is translated as CASSYITGGLNTEAFF.

This chain connects TRBV7-9 to TRBJ2-1, with D perhaps TRBD1 (6 bases). This CDR3 contains 13 residues. Trimming removed 6 bases at V and 5 bases at J, with 11 bases between. Germline lookup yields CDR1 SEHNR and CDR2 FQNEAQ (reference sequence). The CDR3 DNA reads TGTGCCAGCAGACAAGGGGGAGACAATGAGCAGTTCTTC. Its translation: CASRQGGDNEQFF.

The chain uses TRBV7-9 and TRBJ2-7; tentatively, D is TRBD1 (5 bases). The CDR3 has 14 residues. V dropped 5 bases and J dropped 0 bases, with 11 bases sitting between them. Germline CDR1 is SEHNR and CDR2 is FQNEAQ (reference sequence). CDR3 protein: CASSPRTRSYEQYF. The CDR3 bases are TGTGCCAGCAGCCCCCGGACACGCTCCTACGAGCAGTACTTC. Drawing the rest from reference TRBV7-9 and TRBJ2-7, the complete variable domain is DTGVSQNPRHKITKRGQNVTFRCDPISEHNRLYWYRQTLGQGPEFLTYFQNEAQLEKSRLLSDRFSAERPKGSFSTLEIQRTEQGDSAMYLCASSPRTRSYEQYFGPGTRLTVT.

This clone was seen once. The chain joins TRBV29-1 to TRBJ2-5; 7 positions agree with TRBD1. CDR3 length equals 14 residues. V lost 1 base, J lost 5 bases, and 7 bases stayed unmatched. Germline assignment: CDR1 SQVTM and CDR2 ANQGSEA. CDR3 DNA sequence: TGCAGCGTTGAAGGGGGCAGGGGGTACGAGACCCAGTACTTC. Amino acids: CSVEGGRGYETQYF. The full variable domain, its missing parts supplied by reference TRBV29-1 and TRBJ2-5, is SAVISQKPSRDICQRGTSLTIQCQVDSQVTMMFWYRQQPGQSLTLIATANQGSEATYESGFVIDKFPISRPNLTFSTLTVSNMSPEDSSIYLCSVEGGRGYETQYFGPGTRLLVL.

The chain has TRBV9 and TRBJ2-1, with D possibly TRBD2 on 6 matching bases. This CDR3 is 14 amino acids long. Germline V gives CDR1 SGDLS, CDR2 YYNGEE. V shed 2 bases and J shed 1 base, with 7 bases lying between them. CDR3 DNA sequence: TGTGCCAGCAGCGTGGGGGGATCCTACAATGAGCAGTTCTTC. Encoded protein: CASSVGGSYNEQFF.

This chain connects TRBV29-1 to TRBJ1-4, with TRBD1 identical over 9 bases. The ends lost 3 bases at V and 7 bases at J; junction bases unmatched: 3. The CDR3 runs to 13 residues. Germline V gene data show CDR1 as SQVTM and CDR2 as ANQGSEA. The CDR3 here is CSVDSTGGEKLFF. The CDR3 DNA is TGCAGCGTTGACTCGACAGGGGGTGAAAAACTGTTTTTT.

V gene TRBV4-2 combines with J gene TRBJ2-7; TRBD2 aligns across 10 bases. Germline V gene data show CDR1 as LGHNA and CDR2 as YNFKEQ. CDR3 length equals 18 residues. Germline trimming cut 0 bases from V and 2 bases from J; bases unmatched to any gene: 10. CDR3 nucleotides: TGTGCCAGCAGCCAAGAGGGGCTAGCGGGAGCGAACGCCTACGAGCAGTACTTC. Encoded protein: CASSQEGLAGANAYEQYF.

The CDR3 coding sequence is TGTGCCAGCAGTGACCGGGTGGGGGGGCCGGAGACCCAGTACTTC. As protein: CASSDRVGGPETQYF. The V gene is TRBV6-4, the J gene TRBJ2-5, with D maybe TRBD2 (7 bases). Per germline, CDR1 MRHNA and CDR2 SNTAGT. V lost 2 bases to trimming and J lost 5 bases, with 15 bases between them. The CDR3 has 15 amino acids.

The CDR3 sequence: CASSRDREETQYF. The CDR3, as DNA: TGTGCCAGCAGTAGGGACAGGGAGGAGACCCAGTACTTC. V gene TRBV6-5 combines with J gene TRBJ2-5, with 9 bases that match TRBD1. The CDR3 runs 13 residues. Germline CDR1 is MNHEY and CDR2 is SVGAGI. The V gene end was trimmed by 5 bases and the J gene end by 5 bases; junction bases not matched to a gene: 3.

This clone was seen just once. V gene TRBV5-1 combines with J gene TRBJ2-5; D unclear. The CDR3 length is 12 residues. CDR1 is SGHRS, CDR2 YFSETQ, per germline. The ends were cut back, 5 bases at V and 2 bases at J, with 7 bases in the middle. CDR3 region: CASRFQQETQYF. As DNA, the CDR3 is TGCGCCAGCAGGTTTCAGCAAGAGACCCAGTACTTC.

The rearrangement joins TRBV28 to TRBJ1-1, with TRBD1 matching 7 bases. V lost 1 base, J lost 4 bases, and 3 bases stayed unmatched. CDR3 length: 14 residues. The V gene's germline CDR1 is MDHEN and CDR2 SYDVKM. The CDR3 loop is CASSLSGQATEAFF. The CDR3 DNA reads TGTGCCAGCAGTTTATCCGGACAGGCCACTGAAGCTTTCTTT.

V gene TRBV7-8 combines with J gene TRBJ2-5; D is possibly TRBD1 (5 bases). This CDR3 has 15 amino acids. Trimming pared 4 bases from V and 3 bases from J, leaving 15 bases between. CDR1 and CDR2 from the germline V gene are SGHVS and FQNEAQ. In DNA, the CDR3 is TGTGCCAGCAGCTCCCAAGTGGGCAGGGAAGAGACCCAGTACTTC. Its translation is CASSSQVGREETQYF.

The chain carries TRBV19 and TRBJ2-5, with 11 bases identical to TRBD2. Germline loops: CDR1 LNHDA, CDR2 SQIVND (reference sequence). Losses at the gene ends were 4 bases for V and 5 bases for J; bases not matched to a gene: 6. The CDR3 extends over 15 amino acids. As DNA, the CDR3 is TGTGCCAGTAGTAAGGATAGCGGGAGGGATGAGACCCAGTACTTC. It encodes CASSKDSGRDETQYF.

The chain joins TRBV7-9 to TRBJ1-1, with D perhaps TRBD1 (5 bases). The CDR3 has 14 amino acids. Germline lookup yields CDR1 SEHNR and CDR2 FQNEAQ (reference sequence). V lost 0 bases to trimming and J lost 1 base, with 6 bases between them. The CDR3 reads CASSLAGRNTEAFF. Here the CDR3 DNA reads TGTGCCAGCAGCTTAGCGGGGCGGAACACTGAAGCTTTCTTT.

On this clone: Different DNA sequences within this sample yield the same CDR3. This chain joins TRBV27 and TRBJ2-7; D gene uncertain. With 5 bases removed from V and 2 bases from J, the gap between germline ends came to 10 bases. CDR3 size: 13 residues. Germline CDR1 is MNHEY and CDR2 is SMNVEV (reference sequence). The CDR3 region is CASSPRGPYEQYF. The DNA for the CDR3 is TGTGCCAGCAGTCCCCGAGGCCCCTACGAGCAGTACTTC.

The chain couples TRBV7-9 to TRBJ1-2; D may be TRBD1 (5 bases). The CDR3 extends over 15 amino acids. Germline V CDR1 and CDR2: SEHNR, FQNEAQ (reference sequence). The ends were cut back, 1 base at V and 5 bases at J, with 14 bases in the middle. The CDR3 sequence: CASSLVAGSTYGYTF. The CDR3 coding sequence is TGTGCCAGCAGCTTAGTTGCAGGGTCGACATATGGCTACACCTTC. The variable domain in full, completed from reference TRBV7-9 and TRBJ1-2, reads DTGVSQNPRHKITKRGQNVTFRCDPISEHNRLYWYRQTLGQGPEFLTYFQNEAQLEKSRLLSDRFSAERPKGSFSTLEIQRTEQGDSAMYLCASSLVAGSTYGYTFGSGTRLTVV.

The genes are TRBV28 and TRBJ2-7, with TRBD2 matching 8 bases. The germline gives CDR1 MDHEN, CDR2 SYDVKM. The CDR3 consists of 14 residues. With V trimmed by 9 bases and J by 1 base, 8 bases remained unmatched. DNA of the CDR3: TGTGCCAGTCGAACGGGGGGGCGGTCCTACGAGCAGTACTTC. Its translation: CASRTGGRSYEQYF.

This clone came up once. The chain combines TRBV28 with TRBJ1-5; 12 nucleotides agree with TRBD1. V lost 6 bases and J lost 6; bases outside the gene matches: 18. The CDR3 contains 19 residues. From germline, CDR1 is MDHEN and CDR2 SYDVKM. In DNA, the CDR3 is TGTGCCAGCAGACTTACCGCCGGGACAGGGGGCGCGCAGGGTCAGCCCCAGCATTTT. It encodes CASRLTAGTGGAQGQPQHF.